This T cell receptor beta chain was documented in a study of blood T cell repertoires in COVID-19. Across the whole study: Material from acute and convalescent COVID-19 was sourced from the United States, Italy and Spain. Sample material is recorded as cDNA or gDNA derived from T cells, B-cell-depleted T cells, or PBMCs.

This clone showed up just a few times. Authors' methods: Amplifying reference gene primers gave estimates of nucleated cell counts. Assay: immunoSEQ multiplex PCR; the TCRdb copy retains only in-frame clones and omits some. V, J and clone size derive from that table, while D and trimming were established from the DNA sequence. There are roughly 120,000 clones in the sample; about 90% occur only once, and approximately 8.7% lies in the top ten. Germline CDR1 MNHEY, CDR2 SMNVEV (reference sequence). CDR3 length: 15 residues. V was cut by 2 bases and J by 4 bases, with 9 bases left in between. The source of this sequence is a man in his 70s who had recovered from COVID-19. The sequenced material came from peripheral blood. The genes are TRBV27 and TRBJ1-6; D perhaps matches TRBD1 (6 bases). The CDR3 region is CASSLTTGYNSPLHF. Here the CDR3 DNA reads TGTGCCAGCAGTTTAACCACAGGGTATAATTCACCCCTCCACTTT.